This note documents a single TCR beta chain sequence. The antigen is not known. Donors each gave less than 3 ml of blood. These data come from a study of monozygotic twins with inflammatory bowel disease. General observations from the study: Among IBD patients, fewer clonotypes were shared with others than among healthy twins, especially with disease activity.

TCRdb reprocessed the 5' RACE reads and reports one entry per CDR3 protein, with no DNA. The sample totals around 400,000 distinct CDR3 sequences. CDR3 length: 14 amino acids. Per the germline V gene, CDR1 is SGHRS and CDR2 is YFSETQ. The sample taken for sequencing was blood. This sequence joins TRBV5-1 and TRBJ2-5; TCRdb's D call of TRBD1 is untestable without DNA. The source of this sequence is a human donor with ulcerative colitis or Crohn's disease, or a healthy co-twin of an affected twin (not recorded which). CDR3 residues: CASKLVLSQETQYF. Drawing the rest from reference TRBV5-1 and TRBJ2-5, the complete variable domain is KAGVTQTPRYLIKTRGQQVTLSCSPISGHRSVSWYQQTPGQGLQFLFEYFSETQRNKGNFPGRFSGRQFSNSRSEMNVSTLELGDSALYLCASKLVLSQETQYFGPGTRLLVL.